The 19 T cell receptor beta chains below all came from one sample that was sequenced in a study of T-cell reconstitution after alpha-beta-depleted transplantation in children. Unique molecular identifiers were used in preparing the TCRbeta library. TCRdb re-called the PCR reads through MiXCR, storing one row per CDR3 protein. There are fewer than 250,000 distinct CDR3 sequences in the sample; around a sixth occur only once, and around two fifths lies in the top ten. The sample in question was PBMCs, mostly from graft donor cells, obtained 360 days after TCRalphabeta/CD19-depleted stem cell transplant. The receptors come from a male patient between 2 and 10 years old who had a stem cell transplant for acute lymphoblastic leukemia, so the T cells may come from the graft donor.

This clonotype was found a few times. The chain combines TRBV5-1 with TRBJ2-2; 7 bases agree with TRBD1. This CDR3 has 15 residues. Per the germline V gene, CDR1 is SGHRS and CDR2 is YFSETQ. V shed 4 bases, J shed 2 bases, and the junction held 5 bases outside the gene matches. The CDR3 reads CASSTGTDNTGELFF. The CDR3 DNA sequence: TGCGCCAGCAGCACCGGGACAGATAACACCGGGGAGCTGTTTTTT.

This clonotype has just a few counts. This chain joins TRBV7-2 and TRBJ2-7; D ambiguous. Germline-derived CDR1 and CDR2 are SGHTA and FQGNSA. The CDR3 has 12 amino acids. Trimming removed 5 bases at V and 5 bases at J, with 10 bases between. In nucleotides, the CDR3 is TGTGCCAGCAGCCCAGACTGGAACGAGCAGTACTTC. Protein: CASSPDWNEQYF.

The chain is built from TRBV12-3 or TRBV12-4 and TRBJ2-3; a weak D match, TRBD1 (6 bases). CDR3 length: 13 amino acids. V was cut by 5 bases and J by 8 bases, with 14 bases left in between. The CDR3 nucleotides read TGTGCCAGCAGTCCTACAGGGCTAGGTACGCAGTATTTT. It codes for CASSPTGLGTQYF.

This clonotype was recorded a few times. The chain carries TRBV5-1 and TRBJ2-3; maybe TRBD1 (6 bases). CDR3 length: 13 amino acids. V lost 4 bases and J lost 7, with 13 bases in between. Germline assignment: CDR1 SGHRS and CDR2 YFSETQ. The CDR3 sequence: CASSVSQGNTQYF. CDR3 DNA: TGCGCCAGCAGCGTGTCACAGGGAAATACGCAGTATTTT.

CDR3 residues: CSAKHTGVGEQFF. CDR3 coding DNA: TGCAGTGCTAAACACACAGGGGTTGGTGAGCAGTTCTTC. This chain uses TRBV20-1 with TRBJ2-1; 7 bases are shared with TRBD1. Germline values: CDR1 DFQATT, CDR2 SNEGSKA (reference sequence). V lost 4 bases to trimming and J lost 9 bases; unmatched junction nucleotides: 9. CDR3 length: 13 residues.

This clonotype was seen a few times. The chain joins TRBV27 to TRBJ2-1, with 9 bases that match TRBD2. In germline, CDR1 is MNHEY, CDR2 SMNVEV (reference sequence). The CDR3 contains 14 residues. V dropped 6 bases and J dropped 2; count of bases not matched to a gene: 2. Here the CDR3 DNA reads TGTGCCAGCAGGAGCGGGGGGACCTACAATGAGCAGTTCTTC. It specifies CASRSGGTYNEQFF.

This clonotype was seen more than once but under ten times. The rearrangement joins TRBV2 to TRBJ2-3; D not resolved. V lost 3 bases, J lost 0 bases, and 10 bases lay in between. This CDR3 has 15 residues. Germline values: CDR1 SNHLY, CDR2 FYNNEI. The CDR3 loop is CASSETWASTDTQYF. The CDR3 DNA is TGTGCCAGCAGTGAGACTTGGGCTAGCACAGATACGCAGTATTTT.

This clonotype was seen a few times. The genes are TRBV12-3 or TRBV12-4 and TRBJ1-4; unclear D gene. CDR3 length equals 14 residues. Trimming left V 2 bases short and J 3 bases short, with 7 bases between. The chain's CDR3 is CASSLRWPNEKLFF. For the CDR3, the DNA is TGTGCCAGCAGTTTAAGATGGCCTAATGAAAAACTGTTTTTT.

This clonotype has more than one count but fewer than ten. This chain links TRBV5-1 with TRBJ2-3; possible D gene TRBD1, 6 bases. Germline V CDR1 and CDR2: SGHRS, YFSETQ. Between the trimmed V and J ends, which lost 4 bases and 0 bases, there was a span of 9 bases. The CDR3 spans 14 residues. The CDR3 region is CASSPGDSTDTQYF. The CDR3 nucleotides are TGCGCCAGCAGCCCAGGGGATAGCACAGATACGCAGTATTTT.

This clonotype showed up just a few times. V usage is TRBV27 and J usage is TRBJ2-2; TRBD1 matches at 11 bases. The V gene end was trimmed by 2 bases and the J gene end by 5 bases; junction bases not matched to a gene: 4. Per the germline V gene, CDR1 is MNHEY and CDR2 is SMNVEV (reference sequence). CDR3 length: 16 residues. The CDR3 loop is CASSLGQGARTGELFF. CDR3 nucleotide sequence: TGTGCCAGCAGTTTAGGACAGGGGGCCAGGACCGGGGAGCTGTTTTTT.

The chain is built from TRBV3-1 and TRBJ2-1; either TRBD1 or TRBD2 may fit D (5 bases each). This CDR3 is built from 14 residues. The germline V and J ends were trimmed by 0 bases and 9 bases, with 12 bases remaining between them. Germline CDR1 reads LGHDT; CDR2 reads YNNKEL (reference sequence). CDR3 residues: CASSQERGDSEQFF. The CDR3 DNA follows: TGTGCCAGCAGCCAAGAGAGAGGGGATAGTGAGCAGTTCTTC.

V is TRBV6-5 and J is TRBJ2-5, with D uncertain. This CDR3 has 14 residues. V lost 0 bases to trimming and J lost 2 bases, with 7 bases between them. CDR1 and CDR2 from the germline V gene are MNHEY and SVGAGI. CDR3 DNA: TGTGCCAGCAGTTACTCGTCAGTTCAAGAGACCCAGTACTTC. It translates to CASSYSSVQETQYF.

This clonotype has more than one count but fewer than ten. The rearrangement joins TRBV7-2 to TRBJ2-7; tentatively, D is TRBD2 (6 bases). The length of the CDR3 is 14 residues. Trimming took off 3 bases at V and 4 bases at J, with 13 bases between the two ends. Germline V CDR1 and CDR2: SGHTA, FQGNSA. For the CDR3, the DNA is TGTGCCAGCAGCTTGGGAGGACTAATATACGAGCAGTACTTC. Its protein is CASSLGGLIYEQYF.

The chain uses TRBV25-1 and TRBJ2-6; D is perhaps TRBD1 (6 bases). There are 16 residues in the CDR3. CDR1 is MGHDK, CDR2 SYGVNS, per germline. Between the trimmed V and J ends, which lost 0 bases and 4 bases, there was a span of 10 bases. The DNA for the CDR3 is TGTGCCAGCAGTGAATATAAGGGGGACGGGGCCAACGTCCTGACTTTC. Protein product: CASSEYKGDGANVLTF.

This chain links TRBV12-3 or TRBV12-4 with TRBJ2-1; 13 bases line up with TRBD2. CDR3 size: 16 residues. V lost 3 bases and J lost 4; bases outside the gene matches: 3. The CDR3 here is CASSFGTSGVYNEQFF. CDR3 DNA: TGTGCCAGCAGTTTCGGGACTAGCGGGGTATACAATGAGCAGTTCTTC.

This clonotype was counted only a few times. V usage is TRBV5-6 and J usage is TRBJ1-1, with 7 bases lining up with TRBD1. Germline-derived CDR1 and CDR2 are SGHDT and YYEEEE. The V gene end was trimmed by 4 bases and the J gene end by 4 bases; junction bases not matched to a gene: 4. This CDR3 has 13 residues. In DNA form, the CDR3 reads TGTGCCAGCAGCCCTACAGGGGTCACTGAAGCTTTCTTT. Translation gives CASSPTGVTEAFF.

This clonotype turned up a few times. The chain recombines TRBV5-1 with TRBJ1-1; 7 positions match TRBD1. The CDR3 has 16 residues. With V trimmed by 2 bases and J by 5 bases, 12 bases remained unmatched. CDR1 and CDR2 (germline): SGHRS, YFSETQ. The CDR3 reads CASSFETGKWVTEAFF. CDR3 bases: TGCGCCAGCAGCTTTGAGACAGGGAAATGGGTTACTGAAGCTTTCTTT.

This clonotype was seen a few times. The V and J genes are TRBV5-1 and TRBJ2-2; 9 nucleotides align to TRBD1. The CDR3 has 16 residues. The junction had 5 bases not matched to a gene; V was cut back by 3 bases and J by 2 bases. Per the germline V gene, CDR1 is SGHRS and CDR2 is YFSETQ. The CDR3 nucleotides read TGCGCCAGCAGCTCGCGACAGGGGGATAACACCGGGGAGCTGTTTTTT. Its translation is CASSSRQGDNTGELFF.

This clonotype has just a few counts. One end of the junction does not line up with germline, which may come from a read error. The V call is TRBV2, the J call TRBJ1-6, with 10 bases lining up with TRBD1. Germline V gives CDR1 SNHLY, CDR2 FYNNEI. CDR3 size: 14 residues. CDR3 in DNA: TGTGCCAGCAGGGAAGGACAGGGGGGATCACCCCTCCACTTT. It translates to CASREGQGGSPLHF.